This T cell receptor (beta chain) was sequenced in a study of T cell responses to AZD1222 COVID-19 vaccine. Method: immunoSEQ multiplex PCR; TCRdb's copy keeps in-frame clones and lacks some. The sample records about 200,000 clones, 85% to 95% being singletons. Study-wide findings and caveats: Repertoire sampling happened only post peak T cell response. Just 6 or 7 AZD1222 recipients were seropositive at baseline. Clonal diversity was possibly underestimated; the donors were predominantly white British and more often female.

This CDR3 region has 15 residues. The V end was cut by 5 bases, the J end by 7 bases, with 19 bases between. In germline, CDR1 is SGHVS, CDR2 FQNEAQ. Comments on this clone: The antigen remains undetermined.

The sample here was peripheral blood, taken on day 0 of MenACWY control vaccination. This TCR derives from an adult in good health. The chain uses TRBV7-8 and TRBJ2-3; D may correspond to TRBD1 or TRBD2 (5 bases each). The CDR3 DNA is TGTGCCAGCAGCCCTGGGGGTCCGCTTAGTCATACGCAGTATTTT. Protein sequence: CASSPGGPLSHTQYF.